This paragraph covers one T cell receptor beta chain sequence. This clonotype was detected ten times or more. This receptor's antigen is unknown. No base-level quality is on record; no much larger clone is a single base apart. TCRdb shows the sequencer as Illumina HiSeq 1500. TCRdb itself trimmed the public reads at Q25 with fastp, ran MiXCR and retained productive beta chains. Entries that share a CDR3 protein sequence are merged under the most common genes and DNA. In this sample the table shows 350,000 to 550,000 distinct CDR3 sequences, around 32% of which occur a single time. Roughly 15% of the sample is taken by the ten largest. The sample is drawn from a study of T cell repertoires in cytomegalovirus infection (dated by TCRdb to about 2019). Regarding the study in general: The HLA type of each donor mattered for the analysis, because public TCR beta signatures pointed to carriage of CMV infection along with the matching HLA type.

Paper-wide results and their limitations: In both this cohort and an independent cohort of 352 donors, the cumulative frequency of public TCR beta family members distinguished carriers of CMV infection plus the relevant HLA type. The ex vivo response was dominated by HLA-C-restricted CMV-specific TCR beta clonotypes, which also provided the single most frequent clonotype in two of eight donors.

Germline trimming: 5 bases from V, 3 bases from J; junction bases outside gene matches: 10. From its cysteine to its phenylalanine, the CDR3 spans 15 amino acids. The retained sequence is limited to the CDR3, 45 bases, with the frame set at the first base. The germline V gene specifies SGHAT as CDR1 and FQNNGV as CDR2. Sequenced: PBMCs. The chain joins TRBV11-2 to TRBJ2-7; 7 nucleotides in the junction match TRBD2. This clonotype originated in a human donor in good health (CMV status not recorded). Some clones in this sample may be carry-over from other donors' samples. The CDR3 loop reads CASSPVRTRVYEQYF. The nucleotide sequence is given as TGTGCCAGCAGCCCCGTTAGGACTAGGGTCTACGAGCAGTACTTC.